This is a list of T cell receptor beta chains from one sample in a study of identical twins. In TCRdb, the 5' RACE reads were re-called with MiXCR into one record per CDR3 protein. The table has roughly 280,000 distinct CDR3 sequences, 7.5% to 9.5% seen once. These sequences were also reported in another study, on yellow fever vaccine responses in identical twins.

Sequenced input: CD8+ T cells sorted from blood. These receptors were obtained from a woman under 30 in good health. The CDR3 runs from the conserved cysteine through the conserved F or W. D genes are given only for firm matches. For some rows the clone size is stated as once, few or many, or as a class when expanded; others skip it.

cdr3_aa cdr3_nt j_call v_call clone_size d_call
CASSLGPGQVDHEQYF TGTGCCAGCAGCTTGGGCCCCGGACAGGTGGACCACGAGCAGTACTTC TRBJ2-7 TRBV5-4 NA TRBD1
CATSDGAYSNQPQHF TGTGCCACCAGTGATGGAGCCTATAGCAATCAGCCCCAGCATTTT TRBJ1-5 TRBV24-1 many NA
CASSYEPDRGEQYF TGTGCCAGCAGCTACGAACCCGACAGGGGCGAGCAGTACTTC TRBJ2-7 TRBV13 many TRBD1
CASSPWDRDNSPLHF TGTGCCAGCAGCCCCTGGGACAGGGATAATTCACCCCTCCACTTT TRBJ1-6 TRBV7-9 few TRBD1
CASSRGPGYEQYF TGTGCCAGCAGCCGCGGCCCCGGGTACGAGCAGTACTTC TRBJ2-7 TRBV12-3/TRBV12-4 NA NA
CASSLGLLDTQYF TGTGCCAGCAGCTTAGGGTTGTTAGATACGCAGTATTTT TRBJ2-3 TRBV7-3 few NA
CASSSRSSIETQYF TGTGCCAGCAGCTCCAGGTCGTCCATCGAGACCCAGTACTTC TRBJ2-5 TRBV28 few NA
CASSIPQGLAGAVSTDTQYF TGTGCCAGCAGTATCCCCCAGGGACTAGCGGGAGCCGTTAGCACAGATACGCAGTATTTT TRBJ2-3 TRBV6-2/TRBV6-3 few TRBD2
CAWTSGGLPADTQYF TGTGCCTGGACTAGCGGGGGCCTGCCCGCAGATACGCAGTATTTT TRBJ2-3 TRBV30 few TRBD2
CASSSGTDTGELFF TGTGCCAGCAGCTCCGGGACAGACACCGGGGAGCTGTTTTTT TRBJ2-2 TRBV7-3 few TRBD1
CASSIVGVIPDTQYF TGTGCCAGCAGTATAGTCGGCGTAATCCCAGATACGCAGTATTTT TRBJ2-3 TRBV12-3/TRBV12-4 many NA
CASSIRKMNTEAFF TGTGCCAGTAGTATCAGGAAGATGAACACTGAAGCTTTCTTT TRBJ1-1 TRBV19 NA NA
CASSRGQTPPTYEQYF TGTGCCAGCAGTCGAGGACAGACTCCACCAACCTACGAGCAGTACTTC TRBJ2-7 TRBV27 many NA
CASSDRGLVGYTF TGCGCCAGCAGCGACAGGGGGCTGGTAGGCTACACCTTC TRBJ1-2 TRBV5-1 many TRBD1
CASSRGEEQYF TGTGCCAGCAGCCGTGGGGAGGAGCAGTACTTC TRBJ2-7 TRBV11-2 NA NA
CASHRGRGNQPQHF TGTGCCAGTCACCGGGGTAGGGGCAATCAGCCCCAGCATTTT TRBJ1-5 TRBV28 few NA
CASSLTYEQFF TGTGCCAGCAGCTTAACTTATGAGCAGTTCTTC TRBJ2-1 TRBV7-9 many NA
CSVSQGSSYNEQFF TGCAGCGTATCACAGGGGAGCTCCTACAATGAGCAGTTCTTC TRBJ2-1 TRBV29-1 NA TRBD1
CASSLDFYGNTEAFF TGTGCCAGCAGCTTAGATTTCTACGGTAACACTGAAGCTTTCTTT TRBJ1-1 TRBV11-2 few NA
CASSLDLAASEAFF TGTGCCAGCAGCTTAGATTTAGCGGCCAGTGAAGCTTTCTTT TRBJ1-1 TRBV11-2 many NA
CGSSLAGPYYEQYF TGTGGCAGCAGTTTAGCGGGACCGTACTACGAGCAGTACTTC TRBJ2-7 TRBV12-3/TRBV12-4 NA TRBD2
CASSLVAGGYNEQFF TGTGCCAGCAGCTTGGTTGCGGGAGGGTACAATGAGCAGTTCTTC TRBJ2-1 TRBV5-4 many TRBD2
CSASPTGLGQPQHF TGCAGTGCTAGCCCGACAGGCCTGGGCCAGCCCCAGCATTTT TRBJ1-5 TRBV20-1 many NA
CSARDYGSSEQYF TGCAGTGCTAGAGACTACGGGTCGAGCGAGCAGTACTTC TRBJ2-7 TRBV20-1 NA NA
CASSLFWQASSYNEQFF TGTGCCAGCAGTTTATTTTGGCAAGCGAGCTCCTACAATGAGCAGTTCTTC TRBJ2-1 TRBV28 many NA
CASSQVALGELFF TGTGCCAGCAGCCAGGTAGCACTCGGGGAGCTGTTTTTT TRBJ2-2 TRBV4-2 few NA
CASSYAGTLSSYEQYF TGCGCCAGCAGCTATGCGGGAACACTGAGCTCCTACGAGCAGTACTTC TRBJ2-7 TRBV5-1 NA NA
CASSPAVPNTEAFF TGTGCCAGTAGTCCGGCAGTGCCGAACACTGAAGCTTTCTTT TRBJ1-1 TRBV19 few NA
CASSGGWALRTGELFF TGTGCCAGCAGTGGGGGCTGGGCCTTGAGAACCGGGGAGCTGTTTTTT TRBJ2-2 TRBV25-1 few NA
CASSLPATGDDEQYF TGCGCCAGCAGCTTGCCTGCGACAGGGGACGACGAGCAGTACTTC TRBJ2-7 TRBV5-1 many TRBD1
CATSGGSGWSTDTQYF TGTGCCACCAGTGGCGGGAGTGGGTGGAGCACAGATACGCAGTATTTT TRBJ2-3 TRBV24-1 many TRBD2
CASSQVFLTNEKLFF TGCGCCAGCAGCCAAGTCTTCCTAACTAATGAAAAACTGTTTTTT TRBJ1-4 TRBV4-1 NA NA
CASSHVSGLAYNEQFF TGTGCCAGCAGCCACGTCTCGGGACTAGCTTACAATGAGCAGTTCTTC TRBJ2-1 TRBV4-2 many TRBD2
CASSLEPLIAGTGELFF TGCGCCAGCAGCTTGGAACCCCTAATAGCCGGCACCGGGGAGCTGTTTTTT TRBJ2-2 TRBV5-1 many NA
CATQRGGAYNEQFF TGTGCCACTCAACGGGGCGGGGCCTACAATGAGCAGTTCTTC TRBJ2-1 TRBV12-3/TRBV12-4 NA NA
CASSERLAGYNEQFF TGCGCCAGCAGTGAGCGACTAGCGGGGTACAATGAGCAGTTCTTC TRBJ2-1 TRBV10-1 many TRBD2
CSVVRDEQFF TGCAGCGTTGTCCGGGATGAGCAGTTCTTC TRBJ2-1 TRBV29-1 many NA
CASMGQFSYNEQFF TGTGCCAGCATGGGACAGTTCTCCTACAATGAGCAGTTCTTC TRBJ2-1 TRBV2 many TRBD1
CASSFSSGPTYEQYF TGTGCCAGCAGTTTCAGTAGCGGGCCTACCTACGAGCAGTACTTC TRBJ2-7 TRBV6-5 few TRBD2
CASSPRMGRSDNEQFF TGTGCCAGCAGCCCCAGAATGGGCCGATCCGACAATGAGCAGTTCTTC TRBJ2-1 TRBV7-6 few NA
CASSQVRGATSSYNEQFF TGTGCCAGCAGCCAAGTCCGGGGTGCAACGAGCTCCTACAATGAGCAGTTCTTC TRBJ2-1 TRBV4-2 many NA
CASSWLTVEQFF TGTGCCAGCAGCTGGCTTACAGTCGAGCAGTTCTTC TRBJ2-1 TRBV7-9 many NA
CASSLRLAGGPETQYF TGCGCCAGCAGCCTCAGACTAGCGGGAGGGCCAGAGACCCAGTACTTC TRBJ2-5 TRBV4-1 many TRBD2
CASSSSGVSGNTIYF TGTGCCAGCAGCTCCTCCGGGGTGTCTGGAAACACCATATATTTT TRBJ1-3 TRBV7-9 many NA
CASSHRDRPREQYF TGTGCCAGCAGCCACCGGGACAGGCCTCGGGAGCAGTACTTC TRBJ2-7 TRBV7-9 NA TRBD1
CASSFKSSLELNTGELFF TGCGCCAGCAGCTTTAAGTCTTCGCTCGAGCTGAACACCGGGGAGCTGTTTTTT TRBJ2-2 TRBV5-1 few NA
CASSNSGAGTGELFF TGCGCCAGCAGCAATAGCGGGGCAGGGACCGGGGAGCTGTTTTTT TRBJ2-2 TRBV4-3 few TRBD2
CASSLDFRGQETQYF TGTGCCAGCAGCTTAGATTTCCGGGGCCAAGAGACCCAGTACTTC TRBJ2-5 TRBV11-1 many NA
CAGGTELNYGYTF TGTGCCGGCGGGACCGAGTTAAACTATGGCTACACCTTC TRBJ1-2 TRBV2 few NA
CASSLGFPSGPNYGYTF TGCGCCAGCAGCTTGGGGTTTCCTTCGGGGCCGAACTATGGCTACACCTTC TRBJ1-2 TRBV5-1 NA NA
CSATQGATEAFF TGCAGTGCCACACAGGGGGCCACTGAAGCTTTCTTT TRBJ1-1 TRBV20-1 many TRBD1
CASSQAGVNTEAFF TGCGCCAGCAGCCAAGCGGGTGTGAACACTGAAGCTTTCTTT TRBJ1-1 TRBV4-1 many NA
CASSPLGRASGGASSYNEQFF TGCGCCAGCAGCCCCCTAGGCCGGGCTAGCGGGGGAGCCTCCTCCTACAATGAGCAGTTCTTC TRBJ2-1 TRBV5-1 NA TRBD2
CASSLTFNGGGAGDEQFF TGTGCCAGCAGCTTAACGTTTAATGGCGGGGGGGCCGGCGATGAGCAGTTCTTC TRBJ2-1 TRBV7-3 NA TRBD2
CARGSQNTGELFF TGTGCTAGGGGTAGCCAGAACACCGGGGAGCTGTTTTTT TRBJ2-2 TRBV2 NA NA